A single sample gave rise to the 11 T cell receptor beta chains below, sequenced in a study of siplizumab effects on memory and regulatory T cells (dated by TCRdb to about 2019). The receptor library was made with the immunoSEQ multiplex PCR assay. The clones in this table, taken by TCRdb from immuneACCESS, are in-frame only. Not every clone is retained; where verified, under half of the shortfall comes from an unresolved V gene, and the cause of the rest is unknown. This sample holds around 100,000 clones; over 85% were observed only once. The top ten constitute approximately 0.6% of the sample. Specimen: Tregs sorted from blood. The receptors shown here come from a human donor in good health.

This clone is a singleton in its sample. V and J are TRBV20-1 and TRBJ2-3; D unclear. The CDR3 contains 11 residues. V was clipped by 3 bases and J by 7 bases, with 8 bases between them. Per the germline V gene, CDR1 is DFQATT and CDR2 is SNEGSKA (reference sequence). CDR3 in DNA: TGCAGTGCTAGTGTCGTGAATACGCAGTATTTT. Protein product: CSASVVNTQYF.

In nucleotides, the CDR3 is TGTGCCACCGCTAAGGGACTGAGCTCCTACGAGCAGTACTTC. Its protein is CATAKGLSSYEQYF. The rearrangement joins TRBV6-1 to TRBJ2-7, with D tentatively TRBD2 (6 bases). Germline V gene sequence: CDR1 MNHNS, CDR2 SASEGT. Trimming shortened V by 10 bases and J by 0 bases, and 16 bases separated the two germline ends. This CDR3 contains 14 residues.

This CDR3 is CASSLETDTQYF. The CDR3, as DNA: TGTGCCAGCAGCTTAGAAACAGATACGCAGTATTTT. The rearrangement joins TRBV7-9 to TRBJ2-3; no firm D call. This CDR3 has 12 residues. CDR1 is SEHNR, CDR2 FQNEAQ, per germline (reference sequence). Trimming stripped 1 base from V and 3 bases from J, with 2 bases between.

The gene calls are TRBV5-4 and TRBJ1-2; perhaps TRBD1 as D (6 bases). Trimming took 6 bases from V and 4 from J, leaving 13 bases between them. CDR1 is SGHNT and CDR2 is YYREEE in the germline V gene (reference sequence). The CDR3 length is 13 residues. CDR3 residues: CASTYRDTYGYTF. CDR3 DNA sequence: TGTGCCAGCACCTACAGGGATACCTATGGCTACACCTTC.

The chain joins TRBV15 to TRBJ1-1; D gene unclear. Trimming took 1 base from V and 3 from J, leaving 9 bases between them. Germline V gives CDR1 LNHNV, CDR2 YYDKDF (reference sequence). This CDR3 is 14 amino acids long. The CDR3 reads CATSRGGVDTEAFF. Here the CDR3 DNA reads TGTGCCACCAGCAGAGGTGGGGTGGACACTGAAGCTTTCTTT.

The chain uses TRBV2 and TRBJ1-5; D uncertain. The CDR3 is 12 amino acids. Between the trimmed V and J ends, which lost 8 bases and 9 bases, there was a span of 14 bases. CDR1 and CDR2 (germline): SNHLY, FYNNEI. The CDR3 is CASCRSAGPQHF. The CDR3 bases are TGTGCCAGCTGTAGATCGGCCGGGCCCCAGCATTTT.

This rearrangement joins TRBV9 to TRBJ1-1; 10 bases fit TRBD1. The ends lost 3 bases at V and 4 bases at J; junction bases unmatched: 9. This CDR3 is 16 amino acids long. In germline, CDR1 is SGDLS, CDR2 YYNGEE. CDR3 loop: CASSGGTGARGTEAFF. The CDR3 coding sequence is TGTGCCAGCAGCGGCGGGACAGGGGCTCGGGGCACTGAAGCTTTCTTT.

The chain couples TRBV7-8 to TRBJ2-7; TRBD1 matches 7 bases. V was pared by 0 bases and J by 2 bases, with 1 base of the junction left unmatched. This CDR3 contains 14 residues. Germline loops: CDR1 SGHVS, CDR2 FQNEAQ. DNA for the CDR3: TGTGCCAGCAGCTTAGCCGGGACAGCCTACGAGCAGTACTTC. Translating it yields CASSLAGTAYEQYF.

This sequence joins TRBV11-2 and TRBJ2-4, with a tentative D call TRBD1 (5 bases). V shed 1 base and J shed 0 bases, with 16 bases lying between them. Germline CDR1 SGHAT, CDR2 FQNNGV. This CDR3 is built from 18 residues. In DNA form, the CDR3 reads TGTGCCAGCAGCTTAGTCTCCAGGGCGGCCCTAGCCAAAAACATTCAGTACTTC. Its protein is CASSLVSRAALAKNIQYF.

The J gene is TRBJ1-1, the V gene TRBV6-6, with TRBD1 matching 7 bases. The V segment lost 6 bases and the J segment 2 bases; nucleotides outside the gene matches: 9. Germline CDR1 reads MNHNY; CDR2 reads SVGAGI (reference sequence). CDR3 length: 15 amino acids. The CDR3 nucleotides are TGTGCCAGCAGGTACCGGCGGACAGGTAACACTGAAGCTTTCTTT. It is translated as CASRYRRTGNTEAFF.

The chain couples TRBV5-4 to TRBJ1-1; 8 bases are shared with TRBD1. The CDR3 has 14 residues. V was pared by 1 base and J by 1 base, with 0 bases of the junction left unmatched. Germline lookup yields CDR1 SGHNT and CDR2 YYREEE (reference sequence). CDR3 amino acids: CASSLQGANTEAFF. The CDR3 nucleotides are TGTGCCAGCAGCTTGCAGGGGGCGAACACTGAAGCTTTCTTT.